The entry below gives a single TCR beta chain sequence along with its context. The antigen remains undetermined. These data belong to a study of T cells in Graves' hyperthyroidism and ophthalmopathy. Study summary: It was at initial diagnosis, before any treatment, that peripheral blood was collected. Findings of the study overall: The authors' 13 V-J model separated ophthalmopathy from stable hyperthyroidism.

Graves' hyperthyroidism was deemed stable absent ophthalmopathy progression within 18 months. Patients were excluded because of uncontrolled infection, other autoimmune disease, pregnancy or lactation. Researchers amplified the TCR beta CDR3 regions from RNA transcripts. RT-PCR in the first round (using the HTBI primer set) targeted the TCR CDR3. TCRdb recomputed calls from the multiplex PCR reads with MiXCR, one row per CDR3 protein. The table lists roughly 800,000 distinct CDR3 sequences, about 38% of them singletons. This TCR was sampled from a man younger than 30 with Graves' hyperthyroidism. The source material was blood.

The CDR3 spells CASSRGLGKETQYF. The CDR3 DNA reads TGTGCCAGCAGCCGGGGACTTGGAAAAGAGACCCAGTACTTC. The rearrangement uses TRBV7-9 and TRBJ2-5; tentatively, D is TRBD2 (6 bases). Between the trimmed V and J ends, which lost 5 bases and 3 bases, there was a span of 13 bases. Per germline, CDR1 SEHNR and CDR2 FQNEAQ (reference sequence). The CDR3 runs 14 residues.